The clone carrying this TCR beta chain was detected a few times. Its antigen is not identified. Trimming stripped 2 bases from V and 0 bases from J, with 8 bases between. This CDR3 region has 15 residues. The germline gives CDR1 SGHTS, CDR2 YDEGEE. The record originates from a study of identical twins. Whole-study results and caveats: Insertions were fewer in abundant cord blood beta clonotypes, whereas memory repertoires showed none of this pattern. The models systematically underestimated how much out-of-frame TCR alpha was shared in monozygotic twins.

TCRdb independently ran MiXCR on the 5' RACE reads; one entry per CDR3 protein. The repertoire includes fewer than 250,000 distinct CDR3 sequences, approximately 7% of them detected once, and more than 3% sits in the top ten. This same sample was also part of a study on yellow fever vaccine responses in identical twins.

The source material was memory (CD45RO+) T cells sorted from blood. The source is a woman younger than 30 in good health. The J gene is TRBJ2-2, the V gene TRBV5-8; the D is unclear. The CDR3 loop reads CASSFDNPNTGELFF. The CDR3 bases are TGTGCCAGCAGCTTTGACAACCCGAACACCGGGGAGCTGTTTTTT.